The 8 T cell receptor beta chains presented below share a single source sample, sequenced in a study of blood T cell repertoires in COVID-19. Profiled with immunoSEQ multiplex PCR; TCRdb holds only in-frame clones, not every one. The table includes fewer than 450,000 clones, 88% detected once. The sequencing sample was made of peripheral blood. All receptors derive from a woman aged 45 to 65 with COVID-19, enrolled during active disease.

This chain uses TRBV21-1 with TRBJ1-1. TRBV21-1 is classified as a pseudogene. This CDR3 is 15 amino acids long. CDR3 coding DNA: TGTGCCAGCAGCAAAGACCACGCCGGGGACACTGAAGCTTTCTTT. It yields the protein CASSKDHAGDTEAFF.

The CDR3: CASSLESLYYEQYF. CDR3 DNA sequence: TGCGCCAGCAGCCTGGAGTCCCTCTACTACGAGCAGTACTTC. The V gene is TRBV5-1, the J gene TRBJ2-7; D not resolved. V was trimmed by 4 bases and J by 3 bases, leaving 14 bases between them. This CDR3 is built from 14 residues. Germline CDR1 reads SGHRS; CDR2 reads YFSETQ. The variable domain in full, with the rest retrieved from reference TRBV5-1 and TRBJ2-7, is KAGVTQTPRYLIKTRGQQVTLSCSPISGHRSVSWYQQTPGQGLQFLFEYFSETQRNKGNFPGRFSGRQFSNSRSEMNVSTLELGDSALYLCASSLESLYYEQYFGPGTRLTVT.

The chain joins TRBV6-1 to TRBJ1-1, with D perhaps TRBD1 (5 bases). V was pared by 2 bases and J by 6 bases, with 7 bases between. CDR3 size: 12 residues. The V gene's germline CDR1 is MNHNS and CDR2 SASEGT. The CDR3 is CASSEQGPEAFF. The CDR3 DNA follows: TGTGCCAGCAGTGAACAGGGTCCTGAAGCTTTCTTT.

This clone was seen only a few times. V usage is TRBV30 and J usage is TRBJ2-7; a possible D gene is TRBD2 (6 bases). V lost 3 bases, J lost 1 base, and 10 bases lay in between. CDR1 and CDR2 from the germline V gene are GTSNPN and SVGIG (reference sequence). This CDR3 is 13 amino acids long. The CDR3: CAWRRDRSYEQYF. For the CDR3, the DNA is TGTGCCTGGAGGCGGGACCGTTCCTACGAGCAGTACTTC.

V and J are TRBV10-2 and TRBJ2-6, with D perhaps matching TRBD1 (5 bases). The CDR3 is made up of 16 amino acids. CDR1 WSHSY and CDR2 SAAADI come from the germline V gene. Deletions cut 8 bases from V and 0 bases from J, with 14 bases between. The CDR3 protein is CASAFSRVSGANVLTF. CDR3 DNA sequence: TGCGCCAGCGCCTTCTCCAGGGTCTCTGGGGCCAACGTCCTGACTTTC.

The sample holds a few counts of this clone. The gene calls are TRBV5-5 and TRBJ2-1; 12 bases fit TRBD2. V shed 2 bases, J shed 1 base, and the junction held 4 bases outside the gene matches. Germline loops: CDR1 SGHKS, CDR2 YYEKEE (reference sequence). The CDR3 contains 17 residues. The CDR3 loop is CASSFGLAGHSYNEQFF. The CDR3 bases are TGTGCCAGCAGCTTCGGACTAGCGGGACATTCCTACAATGAGCAGTTCTTC.

This clone was counted once. The V gene is TRBV13, the J gene TRBJ2-7; no reliable D call. Germline lookup yields CDR1 PRHDT and CDR2 FYEKMQ (reference sequence). CDR3 length: 12 residues. The V and J ends lost 0 bases and 4 bases respectively, with 4 bases between them. The DNA of the CDR3 is TGTGCCAGCAGCTTAGGCAGTTACGAGCAGTACTTC. Its protein product is CASSLGSYEQYF.

This rearrangement joins TRBV11-2 to TRBJ1-2, with 7 bases lining up with TRBD1. V lost 7 bases to trimming and J lost 3 bases; unmatched junction nucleotides: 14. The germline V gene encodes CDR1 SGHAT and CDR2 FQNNGV. The CDR3 covers 16 residues. CDR3 DNA sequence: TGTGCCAGCACCCCCTCCCGGGACAGCCTTTACTATGGCTACACCTTC. It translates to CASTPSRDSLYYGYTF.